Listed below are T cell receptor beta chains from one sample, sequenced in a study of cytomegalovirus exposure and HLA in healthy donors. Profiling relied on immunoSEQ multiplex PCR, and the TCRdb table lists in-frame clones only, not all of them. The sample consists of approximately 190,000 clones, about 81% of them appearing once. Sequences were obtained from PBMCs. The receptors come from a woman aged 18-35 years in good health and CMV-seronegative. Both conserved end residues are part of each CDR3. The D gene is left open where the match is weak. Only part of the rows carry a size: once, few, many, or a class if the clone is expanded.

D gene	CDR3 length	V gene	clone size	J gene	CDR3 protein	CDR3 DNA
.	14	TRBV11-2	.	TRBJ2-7	CASSLDLRSYEQYF	TGTGCCAGCAGCTTAGATCTTAGGAGTTACGAGCAGTACTTC
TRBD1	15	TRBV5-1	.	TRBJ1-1	CASSPEGQGTRKAFF	TGCGCCAGCAGCCCCGAAGGACAGGGGACCCGTAAGGCTTTCTTT
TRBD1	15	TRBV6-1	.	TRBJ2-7	CASRTGQGLSYEQYF	TGTGCCAGCAGAACGGGACAGGGGCTTTCGTACGAGCAGTACTTC
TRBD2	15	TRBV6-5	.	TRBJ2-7	CASSRTSGYSHEQYF	TGTGCCAGCAGTCGGACTAGCGGCTACTCCCACGAGCAGTACTTC
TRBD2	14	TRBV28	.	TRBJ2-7	CASRRTGGANEQYF	TGTGCCAGCAGACGAACCGGGGGGGCGAACGAGCAGTACTTC
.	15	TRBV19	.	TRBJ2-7	CASRGPGSGSYEQYF	TGTGCCAGTAGGGGCCCGGGCAGCGGATCCTACGAGCAGTACTTC
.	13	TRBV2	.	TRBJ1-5	CAHSLGANQPQHF	TGTGCCCACAGTCTGGGGGCGAATCAGCCCCAGCATTTT
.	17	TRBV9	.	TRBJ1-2	CASSVDPSTRAGEGYTF	TGTGCCAGCAGCGTAGACCCCTCCACCCGAGCGGGTGAGGGCTACACCTTC
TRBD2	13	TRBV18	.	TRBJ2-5	CASSREGQETQYF	TGTGCCAGCTCAAGGGAGGGTCAAGAGACCCAGTACTTC
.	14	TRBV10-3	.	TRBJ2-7	CAIRDSERSYEQYF	TGTGCCATCAGGGACAGCGAAAGGTCCTACGAGCAGTACTTC
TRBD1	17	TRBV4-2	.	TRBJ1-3	CASSQRQGSPSGNTIYF	TGTGCCAGCAGCCAGCGACAGGGGTCTCCCTCTGGAAACACCATATATTTT
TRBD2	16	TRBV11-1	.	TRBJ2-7	CASSLGGSGNLYEQYF	TGTGCCAGCAGCTTAGGTGGTAGCGGGAACCTATACGAGCAGTACTTC
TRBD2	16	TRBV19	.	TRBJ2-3	CASSRFGRETTDTQYF	TGTGCCAGTAGTAGGTTTGGGCGGGAGACGACAGATACGCAGTATTTT
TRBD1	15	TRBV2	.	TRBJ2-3	CASSPRGQPTDTQYF	TGTGCCAGCAGCCCGAGGGGACAGCCCACAGATACGCAGTATTTT
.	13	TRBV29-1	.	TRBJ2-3	CSETGFNTDTQYF	TGCAGCGAGACAGGATTTAACACAGATACGCAGTATTTT
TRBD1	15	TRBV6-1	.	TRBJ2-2	CASSETGTRTGELFF	TGTGCCAGCAGCGAGACAGGGACCCGCACCGGGGAGCTGTTTTTT
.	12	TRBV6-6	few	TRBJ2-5	CASSYSGAPQYF	TGTGCCAGCAGTTACTCGGGGGCACCCCAGTACTTC
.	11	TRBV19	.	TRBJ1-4	CASSIREKLFF	TGTGCCAGTAGTATTCGTGAAAAACTGTTTTTT
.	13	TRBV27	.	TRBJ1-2	CASSSIADWGYTF	TGTGCCAGCAGTTCCATCGCGGATTGGGGCTACACCTTC
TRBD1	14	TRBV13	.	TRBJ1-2	CASSPGQGTPSYTF	TGTGCCAGCAGCCCAGGACAGGGGACACCGAGCTACACCTTC
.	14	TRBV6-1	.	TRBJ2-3	CASSLLIVADTQYF	TGTGCCAGCAGTCTTTTGATCGTAGCTGATACGCAGTATTTT
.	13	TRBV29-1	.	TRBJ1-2	CSVTGLTNYGYTF	TGCAGCGTTACAGGGCTCACTAACTATGGCTACACCTTC
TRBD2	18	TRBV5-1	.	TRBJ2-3	CASSLALVTSGKTDTQYF	TGCGCCAGCAGCTTGGCCCTAGTTACTAGCGGGAAGACAGATACGCAGTATTTT
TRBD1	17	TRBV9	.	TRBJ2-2	CASSVLGGQGNTGELFF	TGTGCCAGCAGCGTATTAGGGGGACAGGGGAACACCGGGGAGCTGTTTTTT
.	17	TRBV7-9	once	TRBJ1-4	CASTRGTNNLANEKLFF	TGTGCCAGCACCCGGGGAACCAACAATCTGGCTAATGAAAAACTGTTTTTT
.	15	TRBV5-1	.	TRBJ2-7	CASSLGAGWSYEQYF	TGCGCCAGCAGCTTGGGGGCGGGATGGTCCTACGAGCAGTACTTC
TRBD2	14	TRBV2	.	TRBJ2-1	CASPSGRGDNEQFF	TGTGCCAGCCCGAGCGGGAGAGGGGACAATGAGCAGTTCTTC
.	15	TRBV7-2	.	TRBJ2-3	CASRDPIGWSDTQYF	TGTGCCAGCAGAGACCCAATCGGGTGGTCAGATACGCAGTATTTT
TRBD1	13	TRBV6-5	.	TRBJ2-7	CASSYRTGLGQYF	TGTGCCAGCAGTTACAGGACAGGGTTAGGGCAGTACTTC
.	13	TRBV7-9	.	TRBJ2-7	CASSLDEGGEQYF	TGTGCCAGCAGCTTAGACGAAGGAGGCGAGCAGTACTTC
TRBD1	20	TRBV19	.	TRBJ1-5	CASSVKKGQGGIYSNQPQHF	TGTGCCAGTAGTGTCAAGAAGGGACAGGGGGGGATCTATAGCAATCAGCCCCAGCATTTT
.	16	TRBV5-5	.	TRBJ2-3	CASSPTGFITTDTQYF	TGTGCCAGCAGCCCCACAGGGTTCATAACCACAGATACGCAGTATTTT
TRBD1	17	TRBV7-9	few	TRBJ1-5	CATGEGQGDPTNQPQHF	TGTGCCACAGGCGAGGGGCAGGGGGATCCCACTAATCAGCCCCAGCATTTT
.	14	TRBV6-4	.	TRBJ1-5	CASSDGHSNQPQHF	TGTGCCAGCAGTGACGGGCATAGCAATCAGCCCCAGCATTTT
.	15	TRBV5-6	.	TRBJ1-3	CASSWGHFRGNTIYF	TGTGCCAGCAGTTGGGGACATTTCCGAGGAAACACCATATATTTT
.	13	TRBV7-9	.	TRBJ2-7	CASSLDRSYEQYF	TGTGCCAGCAGCTTAGACAGGAGCTACGAGCAGTACTTC
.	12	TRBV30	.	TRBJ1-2	CAWSLYWEDYTF	TGTGCCTGGAGTCTCTACTGGGAGGACTACACCTTC
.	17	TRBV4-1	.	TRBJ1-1	CASSQDRWSGVIAEAFF	TGCGCCAGCAGCCAAGATCGCTGGAGCGGTGTTATTGCTGAAGCTTTCTTT
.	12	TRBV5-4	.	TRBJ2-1	CASMGLGNEQFF	TGTGCCAGCATGGGGCTAGGTAATGAGCAGTTCTTC
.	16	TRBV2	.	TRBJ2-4	CASSSRDILAKNIQYF	TGTGCCAGCAGTTCCAGGGACATTTTAGCCAAAAACATTCAGTACTTC
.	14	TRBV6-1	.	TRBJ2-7	CASSEPGQSYEQYF	TGTGCCAGCAGTGAACCCGGACAGTCCTACGAGCAGTACTTC
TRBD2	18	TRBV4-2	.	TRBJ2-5	CASSQVLSGGPLEETQYF	TGTGCCAGCAGCCAAGTTTTGAGCGGGGGCCCCCTGGAAGAGACCCAGTACTTC
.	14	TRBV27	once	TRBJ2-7	CASRRTVAVYEQYF	TGTGCCAGCAGACGGACAGTGGCGGTCTACGAGCAGTACTTC
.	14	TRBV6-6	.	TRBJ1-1	CASSYDRPRGIAFF	TGTGCCAGCAGTTACGACAGGCCGAGAGGAATCGCTTTCTTT
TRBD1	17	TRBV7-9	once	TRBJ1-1	CASSATTDRERNTEAFF	TGTGCCAGCAGCGCAACAACGGACAGGGAGAGGAACACTGAAGCTTTCTTT
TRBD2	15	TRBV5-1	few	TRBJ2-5	CASSASGGSLETQYF	TGCGCCAGCAGCGCTAGCGGGGGGTCGCTGGAGACCCAGTACTTC
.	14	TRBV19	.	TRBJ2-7	CASSPPGGAYEQYF	TGTGCCAGTAGTCCCCCGGGCGGGGCCTACGAGCAGTACTTC
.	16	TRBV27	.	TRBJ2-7	CASSPAYYSSTYEQYF	TGTGCCAGCAGTCCCGCCTATTATTCAAGTACCTACGAGCAGTACTTC
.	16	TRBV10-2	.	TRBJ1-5	CATSPGMPNGNQPQHF	TGCGCCACCTCCCCCGGGATGCCGAACGGCAATCAGCCCCAGCATTTT
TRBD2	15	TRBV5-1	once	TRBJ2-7	CASSSGTSGSYEQYF	TGCGCCAGCAGCTCGGGGACTAGCGGATCCTACGAGCAGTACTTC
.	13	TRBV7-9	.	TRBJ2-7	CASSSNRVGEQYF	TGTGCCAGCAGTTCAAACAGGGTCGGCGAGCAGTACTTC
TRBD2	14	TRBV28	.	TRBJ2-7	CASSLLAGTSEQYF	TGTGCCAGCAGCCTACTAGCGGGAACGAGTGAGCAGTACTTC